Listed below are T cell receptor beta chains from one sample, sequenced in a study of cytomegalovirus exposure and HLA in healthy donors. This table comes from immunoSEQ multiplex PCR, and its TCRdb copy is limited to in-frame clones, with some not included. The sample lists about 180,000 clones, over 60% seen once, with 1.5% to 2% in the top ten. Sequenced sample: PBMCs. These receptor sequences come from a man aged 18 to 35 in good health and CMV-seronegative. The CDR3 runs from the conserved cysteine through the conserved F or W. Fields, in order: J gene, D gene, clone size, V gene, CDR3 DNA, CDR3 protein. The D gene is left open where the match is weak. Clone size appears in some rows only: once, few, many, or a class for an expanded clone.

TRBJ2-7,TRBD1,.,TRBV19,TGTGCCAGTAGCAATGGACAGGGAGTCTACGAGCAGTACTTC,CASSNGQGVYEQYF
TRBJ1-2,.,.,TRBV7-2,TGTGCCAGCAGCCCCGCCGGGGTTATCGGCTACACCTTC,CASSPAGVIGYTF
TRBJ2-5,.,.,TRBV15,TGTGCCACCAGCAGAGAGCCCAGGTCGGAGACCCAGTACTTC,CATSREPRSETQYF
TRBJ1-1,.,.,TRBV7-9,TGTGCCACCTGTTATTACGGGGGGAACACTGAAGCTTTCTTT,CATCYYGGNTEAFF
TRBJ1-1,TRBD1,.,TRBV27,TGTGCCAGCAGGGGACAGGGGCACTTGAACACTGAAGCTTTCTTT,CASRGQGHLNTEAFF
TRBJ2-2,TRBD2,once,TRBV2,TGTGCCAGCAGTGAGGCGGGAGGGCCCACCGGGGAGCTGTTTTTT,CASSEAGGPTGELFF
TRBJ2-7,TRBD1,.,TRBV19,TGTGCCAGTAGTATGGGGACAGGGTTCTACGAGCAGTACTTC,CASSMGTGFYEQYF
TRBJ1-2,TRBD1,.,TRBV5-1,TGCGCCAGCAGCTCTCTGACAGGGGTGAACTATGGCTACACCTTC,CASSSLTGVNYGYTF
TRBJ2-5,TRBD1,.,TRBV5-1,TGCGCCAGCAGCTTGTCCCAGGGGGCGAAAGAGACCCAGTACTTC,CASSLSQGAKETQYF
TRBJ1-6,.,few,TRBV2,TGTGCCAGCAGTGAATCCGGGGTGAATAATTCACCCCTCCACTTT,CASSESGVNNSPLHF
TRBJ2-7,.,few,TRBV18,TGTGCCAGCTCACCCACTTTTTTCGTCGCGTCTTCATACGAGCAGTACTTC,CASSPTFFVASSYEQYF
TRBJ1-1,.,.,TRBV6-6,TGTGCCAGCAGCCCACACGGAGGCGAAGCTTTCTTT,CASSPHGGEAFF
TRBJ2-3,.,.,TRBV11-2,TGTGCCAGCACCTTATCCGGGGTAACGACAGATACGCAGTATTTT,CASTLSGVTTDTQYF
TRBJ2-1,.,.,TRBV6-5,TGTGCCAGCAGTACATCTTACAATGAGCAGTTCTTC,CASSTSYNEQFF
TRBJ2-3,TRBD2,few,TRBV11-2,TGTGCCAGCAGCGCGGGAGGGGATACGCAGTATTTT,CASSAGGDTQYF
TRBJ1-2,.,.,TRBV5-4,TGTGCCAGCAGCTTGGCCGGAGGAGCTAACTATGGCTACACCTTC,CASSLAGGANYGYTF
TRBJ2-2,.,once,TRBV28,TGTGCCAGCAGTTCCAGGTACTCCGGGGAGCTGTTTTTT,CASSSRYSGELFF
TRBJ1-1,.,.,TRBV4-1,TGCGCCAGCAGCCAAGACGGCGGGGGTGGGACTGAAGCTTTCTTT,CASSQDGGGGTEAFF
TRBJ2-3,TRBD2,.,TRBV6-6,TGTGCCAGCAGAGAAGGACTAGCGGGAGCAGATACGCAGTATTTT,CASREGLAGADTQYF
TRBJ2-3,.,.,TRBV9,TGTGCCAGCAGCGTAGTCGGCGGGGGCGTCGAAAATACGCAGTATTTT,CASSVVGGGVENTQYF
TRBJ2-3,.,.,TRBV27,TGTGCCAGCAGTTTAGAGGTGGACACCAGAGGCACAGATACGCAGTATTTT,CASSLEVDTRGTDTQYF
TRBJ1-5,TRBD1,.,TRBV27,TGTGCCAGCAGTCCCAACGCCCCAGGGGGCCTTAGCAATCAGCCCCAGCATTTT,CASSPNAPGGLSNQPQHF
TRBJ1-6,.,.,TRBV6-6,TGTGCCAGCAGTCCTGCGGGGCAGCATAATTCACCCCTCCACTTT,CASSPAGQHNSPLHF
TRBJ1-1,TRBD1,.,TRBV19,TGTGCCAGTAGTTGGGACAGACCGAACACTGAAGCTTTCTTT,CASSWDRPNTEAFF
TRBJ1-1,.,few,TRBV29-1,TGCAGCGTGAACCCCTATTCGACAGGTGGGCTTAGGAACACTGAAGCTTTCTTT,CSVNPYSTGGLRNTEAFF
TRBJ2-3,TRBD2,.,TRBV7-9,TGTTCCAGCAGCGATCCAAGCGGGAGCCCCACAGATACGCAGTATTTT,CSSSDPSGSPTDTQYF